The rows below give T cell receptor beta chains drawn from one sample of a study of T cell responses to AZD1222 COVID-19 vaccine. TCRdb's table, derived via immunoSEQ multiplex PCR, lists solely in-frame clones and lacks some. The sample has roughly 99,000 clones; approximately 90% are singletons. Sequencing was performed on peripheral blood, taken 28 days after the second AZD1222 dose. Receptors were obtained from an adult who received the AZD1222 COVID-19 vaccine. Each CDR3 is given with its conserved first and last residue. The size field is filled for only some rows; it gives once, few, many or a size class.

>once|16|TRBV2
CASEPRLADLRNEQFF
>NA|16|TRBV7-8
CASSLGDRLRGTEAFF
>NA|13|TRBV29-1
CSVRTSGSGEQYF
>once|15|TRBV10-2
CASRSRDRDGDEQYF
>NA|14|TRBV30
CAWSNGLASGELFF
>once|14|TRBV6-5
CASRSQGRGTEAFF
>NA|14|TRBV19
CASSIWGQNYGYTF
>NA|16|TRBV4-1
CASSQVGQSSYNEQFF
>NA|14|TRBV6-5
CASSIDRAAGELFF
>NA|17|TRBV19
CASTNRQGQGSTDTQYF
>once|13|TRBV4-3
CASSQDLGHEQYF
>NA|15|TRBV10-3
CAISESLAGADTQYF
>NA|14|TRBV5-1
CASRSNRVMDEQYF
>NA|15|TRBV7-9
CASAGVWQGQETQYF
>NA|15|TRBV4-1
CASSQAPGHTGELFF
>NA|8|TRBV7-3
CASSPVNF
>NA|15|TRBV28
CASSSRRWEHYGYTF
>few|13|TRBV29-1
CSVPAGDRGEAFF
>NA|11|TRBV29-1
CSAQGPKGYTF
>NA|24|TRBV28
CASSPPGQGFFGTSPLTEYNEQFF
>NA|15|TRBV9
CASSGGGGANTEAFF
>NA|11|TRBV28
CASTTGVEQFF
>NA|15|TRBV15
CATSKGGAGKNIQYF
>NA|15|TRBV6-5
CASSSDPGLAREQYF
>NA|15|TRBV7-9
CASSVTSGKKNIQYF
>NA|17|TRBV9
CASSVAGRLAALNEQFF
>NA|15|TRBV5-8
CASSLGQGPFYGYTF
>NA|12|TRBV2
CASSRGWTEAFF